Listed here are 25 T cell receptor beta chains from one sample, sequenced in a study of post-analysis software for immune sequencing data. Broader study findings: Patients showed TRBV5-6, TRBV5-1 and TRBV20-1 among roughly 5 TRBV segments more frequent than in controls.

The TCR beta cDNA libraries carried unique molecular identifiers. TCRdb passed the PCR reads through MiXCR, listing each CDR3 protein once. The sample has 450,000 to 700,000 distinct CDR3 sequences, roughly 45% seen once. The antigens for these receptors are not known. Sequencing input: blood. The receptors come from a girl between 5 and 17 years old with multiple sclerosis.

This clonotype has more than one count but fewer than ten. V gene TRBV6-1 combines with J gene TRBJ1-2; D is unclear. This CDR3 contains 17 residues. V dropped 5 bases and J dropped 0 bases, with 19 bases sitting between them. The V gene's germline CDR1 is MNHNS and CDR2 SASEGT. In DNA, the CDR3 is TGTGCCAGCAGTCCCGACCTTCGCGTCCTAGCTAACTATGGCTACACCTTC. Translating gives CASSPDLRVLANYGYTF.

This clonotype was counted a single time. The chain couples TRBV12-3 or TRBV12-4 to TRBJ2-7; possible D gene TRBD1, 5 bases. This CDR3 spans 13 amino acids. Between the trimmed V and J ends, which lost 3 bases and 2 bases, there was a span of 8 bases. CDR3 residues: CASSFRQPYEQYF. The DNA for the CDR3 is TGTGCCAGCAGTTTTAGACAGCCCTACGAGCAGTACTTC.

The V call is TRBV12-3 or TRBV12-4, the J call TRBJ2-1; 10 nucleotides align to TRBD2. With 6 bases clipped from V and 6 bases from J, the junction kept 5 bases outside the gene matches. This CDR3 is 14 amino acids long. CDR3 in DNA: TGTGCCAGCAGCCAAAGCGGGGGGGCCAATGAGCAGTTCTTC. Translation gives CASSQSGGANEQFF.

A few counts support this clonotype. The V gene is TRBV12-3 or TRBV12-4, the J gene TRBJ2-3, with D unclear. This CDR3 has 12 residues. Trimming shortened V by 7 bases and J by 2 bases, and 7 bases separated the two germline ends. The DNA for the CDR3 is TGTGCCAGCAAACTCAACACAGATACGCAGTATTTT. Encoded protein: CASKLNTDTQYF.

The J gene is TRBJ2-2, the V gene TRBV29-1; D could derive from TRBD1 or TRBD2 (6 bases each). The V and J ends lost 7 bases and 6 bases respectively, with 12 bases between them. CDR1 SQVTM and CDR2 ANQGSEA come from the germline V gene. The CDR3 consists of 12 residues. CDR3 in DNA: TGCAGCGGCCTGAGGGGGGCCGGGGAGCTGTTTTTT. Translated, it gives CSGLRGAGELFF.

This clonotype was counted between two and nine times. The V call is TRBV4-1, the J call TRBJ1-6; D call uncertain. With 4 bases removed from V and 0 bases from J, the gap between germline ends came to 7 bases. Looked up from germline, CDR1 is MGHRA and CDR2 is YSYEKL. The CDR3 is made up of 15 amino acids. Here the CDR3 reads CASSPQSSYNSPLHF. CDR3 in DNA: TGCGCCAGCAGCCCGCAGAGCTCCTATAATTCACCCCTCCACTTT.

This clonotype was seen a few times. V and J are TRBV4-1 and TRBJ2-1; 9 bases are shared with TRBD1. The CDR3 length is 15 residues. V shed 3 bases, J shed 4 bases, and the junction held 4 bases outside the gene matches. The germline CDR1 and CDR2 sequences are MGHRA and YSYEKL. CDR3 bases: TGCGCCAGCAGCCAGCCGGGACAGGGTTACAATGAGCAGTTCTTC. Amino acid sequence: CASSQPGQGYNEQFF.

The chain has TRBV5-1 and TRBJ2-5; 10 positions match TRBD1. This CDR3 has 15 amino acids. Germline V gives CDR1 SGHRS, CDR2 YFSETQ. Trimming took 6 bases from V and 5 from J; bases not matched to a gene: 10. The CDR3 region has the DNA TGCGCCAGCAATTTCCGGGACAGGGGAGAGGAGACCCAGTACTTC. As protein: CASNFRDRGEETQYF.

This clonotype was recorded at least ten times. The chain couples TRBV7-2 to TRBJ2-1; the match to TRBD2 covers 7 bases. Per the germline V gene, CDR1 is SGHTA and CDR2 is FQGNSA. CDR3 length: 16 amino acids. With V trimmed by 5 bases and J by 7 bases, 14 bases remained unmatched. CDR3 residues: CASSPLTSALGNEQFF. CDR3 sequence (DNA): TGTGCCAGCAGCCCCCTTACTAGCGCCCTAGGGAATGAGCAGTTCTTC.

The chain couples TRBV7-9 to TRBJ2-1, with TRBD2 identical over 10 bases. The junction had 8 bases not matched to a gene; V was cut back by 1 base and J by 2 bases. This CDR3 contains 18 residues. Germline loops: CDR1 SEHNR, CDR2 FQNEAQ (reference sequence). CDR3 residues: CASSLGGPGLATYNEQFF. In DNA form, the CDR3 reads TGTGCCAGCAGCTTAGGGGGCCCGGGACTAGCGACCTACAATGAGCAGTTCTTC. The complete variable domain, with remaining parts taken from reference TRBV7-9 and TRBJ2-1, reads DTGVSQNPRHKITKRGQNVTFRCDPISEHNRLYWYRQTLGQGPEFLTYFQNEAQLEKSRLLSDRFSAERPKGSFSTLEIQRTEQGDSAMYLCASSLGGPGLATYNEQFFGPGTRLTVL.

The chain couples TRBV12-3 or TRBV12-4 to TRBJ1-2; tentatively, D is TRBD1 (5 bases). V lost 7 bases and J lost 8, with 17 bases in between. The CDR3 runs to 13 residues. The CDR3 nucleotides read TGTGCCAGCACCCGAGGGGTCTTGAGCGGCTACACCTTC. Its translation is CASTRGVLSGYTF.

The CDR3 bases are TGCGCCAGCAGCCCTAGGGGACGACTAGCGGAGGGGAGCTCCTACAATGAGCAGTTCTTC. Translating gives CASSPRGRLAEGSSYNEQFF. The chain carries TRBV5-1 and TRBJ2-1; 9 nucleotides agree with TRBD2. J gave up 0 bases and V 4 bases, and 17 bases lay outside the gene matches. The CDR3 length is 20 residues. Germline CDR1 is SGHRS and CDR2 is YFSETQ.

This clonotype was detected a few times. The chain carries TRBV3-1 and TRBJ2-7; 9 bases are shared with TRBD2. Germline V gene data show CDR1 as LGHDT and CDR2 as YNNKEL (reference sequence). The CDR3 is 16 amino acids. V trimming: 4 bases; J trimming: 2 bases; junction bases outside the gene matches: 9. CDR3 nucleotides: TGTGCCAGCAGCCCCTACTCAGCGGGAGGACCCTACGAGCAGTACTTC. Its protein is CASSPYSAGGPYEQYF.

The table lists this clonotype with a few counts. V gene TRBV24-1 combines with J gene TRBJ1-5, with D unresolved. CDR3 size: 17 residues. V was clipped by 2 bases and J by 9 bases, with 22 bases between them. Germline CDR1 and CDR2: KGHDR and SFDVKD. CDR3 loop: CATSDSSALESIAPQHF. The DNA for the CDR3 is TGTGCCACCAGTGATTCTTCTGCCCTGGAGAGCATAGCGCCCCAGCATTTT.

In regard to this clonotype: Given the absence of the conserved phenylalanine or tryptophan at the CDR3 end, a read error is likely. Here the CDR3 DNA reads TGTGCCAGCAGTTCGTGGGACAGCTTATCTAGCACAGATACGCAGTATTGT. This codes for CASSSWDSLSSTDTQYC. This chain joins TRBV27 and TRBJ2-3; 7 nucleotides agree with TRBD1. Germline V lookup: CDR1 MNHEY, CDR2 SMNVEV (reference sequence). The V segment lost 4 bases and the J segment 0 bases; nucleotides outside the gene matches: 10. CDR3 length equals 17 residues.

In its sample, this clonotype was seen once. The V call is TRBV7-2, the J call TRBJ1-2; the D gene is possibly TRBD1 (5 bases). CDR1 and CDR2 from the germline V gene are SGHTA and FQGNSA. V lost 1 base and J 7 bases, leaving 10 bases between the germline ends. The CDR3 loop spans 13 amino acids. This chain's CDR3 is CASSLGAGFGYTF. The CDR3 coding sequence is TGTGCCAGCAGCTTAGGGGCAGGGTTTGGCTACACCTTC. The full variable domain, with the rest looked up from reference TRBV7-2 and TRBJ1-2, is GAGVSQSPSNKVTEKGKDVELRCDPISGHTALYWYRQSLGQGLEFLIYFQGNSAPDKSGLPSDRFSAERTGGSVSTLTIQRTQQEDSAVYLCASSLGAGFGYTFGSGTRLTVV.

The chain uses TRBV27 and TRBJ2-3, with a weak D call TRBD2 (6 bases). This CDR3 region has 14 residues. Trimming pared 7 bases from V and 3 bases from J, leaving 14 bases between. Germline lookup yields CDR1 MNHEY and CDR2 SMNVEV (reference sequence). CDR3 protein: CASKGGNGTDTQYF. CDR3 sequence (DNA): TGTGCCAGCAAAGGCGGGAACGGGACAGATACGCAGTATTTT.

This clonotype was seen only a few times. The chain joins TRBV5-1 to TRBJ1-2; D is uncertain. The CDR3 loop spans 16 amino acids. In germline, CDR1 is SGHRS, CDR2 YFSETQ. V lost 1 base, J lost 0 bases, and 13 bases lay in between. CDR3 sequence: CASSLRLAEANYGYTF. CDR3 in DNA: TGCGCCAGCAGCTTGCGTTTAGCAGAAGCTAACTATGGCTACACCTTC.

This chain connects TRBV5-1 to TRBJ2-4; TRBD2 is a possible D gene (7 bases). CDR1 and CDR2 from the germline V gene are SGHRS and YFSETQ. This CDR3 comprises 14 residues. Trimming cost V 6 bases and J 6 bases, with 16 bases left between them. CDR3 sequence (DNA): TGCGCCAGCATGGGGGGGGCGATGGGAAACATTCAGTACTTC. Protein product: CASMGGAMGNIQYF. Using reference TRBV5-1 and TRBJ2-4 for the parts outside the CDR3, the full variable domain is KAGVTQTPRYLIKTRGQQVTLSCSPISGHRSVSWYQQTPGQGLQFLFEYFSETQRNKGNFPGRFSGRQFSNSRSEMNVSTLELGDSALYLCASMGGAMGNIQYFGAGTRLSVL.

The chain uses TRBV6-5 and TRBJ2-4, with 11 positions matching TRBD2. The J call may not be correct, given that the DNA end is closer to TRBJ2-7. Germline V CDR1 and CDR2: MNHEY, SVGAGI. This CDR3 is built from 14 residues. The CDR3: CASSYSTSGVEQYF. The CDR3 coding sequence is TGTGCCAGCAGTTACTCGACTAGCGGGGTCGAGCAGTACTTC.

The chain has TRBV24-1 and TRBJ1-2; tentatively, D is TRBD1 (6 bases). This CDR3 is 16 amino acids long. Trimming removed 4 bases from V and 0 bases from J, with 14 bases in between. Germline CDR1 reads KGHDR; CDR2 reads SFDVKD. CDR3 DNA: TGTGCCACCAGTGAGGACAGCCATGCTACTAACTATGGCTACACCTTC. Translated: CATSEDSHATNYGYTF.

This clonotype has just a few counts. The V call is TRBV4-2, the J call TRBJ2-2, with TRBD2 matching over 10 bases. This CDR3 is 15 amino acids long. The V and J ends lost 2 bases and 3 bases, in that order; junction bases with no gene match: 0. Germline-derived CDR1 and CDR2 are LGHNA and YNFKEQ. As DNA, the CDR3 is TGTGCCAGCAGCCAACTAGCGGGAGACACCGGGGAGCTGTTTTTT. It codes for CASSQLAGDTGELFF.

The chain couples TRBV19 to TRBJ2-6; D uncertain. The germline V gene encodes CDR1 LNHDA and CDR2 SQIVND (reference sequence). V gave up 3 bases and J gave up 2 bases, with 11 bases separating them. CDR3 length: 16 residues. This chain's CDR3 is CASSILQLPGANVLTF. In nucleotides, the CDR3 is TGTGCCAGTAGTATTTTACAGCTCCCTGGGGCCAACGTCCTGACTTTC.

The gene calls are TRBV7-9 and TRBJ2-5; perhaps TRBD2 as D (6 bases). CDR1 SEHNR and CDR2 FQNEAQ come from the germline V gene (reference sequence). The ends were cut back, 1 base at V and 4 bases at J, with 25 bases in the middle. The CDR3 runs to 19 residues. The CDR3 protein is CASSLVSIGRGAEGETQYF. The CDR3 bases are TGTGCCAGCAGCTTAGTTTCAATAGGGCGGGGCGCGGAGGGAGAGACCCAGTACTTC.

The chain joins TRBV4-1 to TRBJ1-5; no definite D call. Trimming took 4 bases from V and 4 from J, leaving 14 bases between them. Germline CDR1 MGHRA, CDR2 YSYEKL. The CDR3 covers 15 residues. The CDR3 loop is CASSPPGRSNQPQHF. The CDR3 bases are TGCGCCAGCAGCCCCCCAGGACGCTCGAATCAGCCCCAGCATTTT.